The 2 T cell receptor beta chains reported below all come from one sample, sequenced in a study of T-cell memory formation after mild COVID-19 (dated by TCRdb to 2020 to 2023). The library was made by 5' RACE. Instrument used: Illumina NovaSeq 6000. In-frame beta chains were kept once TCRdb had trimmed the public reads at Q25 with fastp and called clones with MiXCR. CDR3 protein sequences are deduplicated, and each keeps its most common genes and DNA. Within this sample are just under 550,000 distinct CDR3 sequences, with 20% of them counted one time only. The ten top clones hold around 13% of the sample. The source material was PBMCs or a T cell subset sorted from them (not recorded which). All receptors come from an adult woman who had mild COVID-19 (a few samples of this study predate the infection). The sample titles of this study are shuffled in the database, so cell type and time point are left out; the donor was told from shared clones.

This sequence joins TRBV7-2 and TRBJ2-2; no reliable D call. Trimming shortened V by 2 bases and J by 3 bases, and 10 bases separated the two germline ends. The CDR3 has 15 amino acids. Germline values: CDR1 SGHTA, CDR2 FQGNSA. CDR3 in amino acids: CASSLSFRDTGELFF. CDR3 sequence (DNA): TGTGCCAGCAGCTTATCATTTAGGGACACCGGGGAGCTGTTTTTT.

This CDR3 reads CASSPPGNYRSGNEQFF. CDR3 sequence (DNA): TGCGCCAGCAGTCCCCCGGGGAACTACCGCTCCGGTAATGAGCAGTTCTTC. The chain has TRBV23-1 and TRBJ2-1, with D perhaps TRBD2 (5 bases). TRBV23-1 is placed among ORFs of uncertain function. CDR3 size: 17 residues. V was cut by 4 bases and J by 7 bases, with 23 bases left in between.